This T cell receptor (beta chain) was sequenced for a study of T cells after yellow fever vaccination. Via MiXCR, TCRdb re-called the 5' RACE reads, giving one row per CDR3 protein. The sample contains 250,000 to 400,000 distinct CDR3 sequences, around 4.5% of which appear only once. CDR3 length equals 14 residues. V was pared by 7 bases and J by 0 bases, with 10 bases between. Germline assignment: CDR1 MNHNY and CDR2 SVGAGI (reference sequence). The sample holds many counts of this clonotype. This chain joins TRBV6-6 and TRBJ1-3; D not certain. This sequence originates from a young man who received the YFV17D yellow fever vaccine. The specimen comprised PBMCs, sampled 15 days after the yellow fever booster vaccination. The CDR3 DNA sequence: TGTGCCAGCACTGAACAGTTCTCTGGAAACACCATATATTTT. Translation: CASTEQFSGNTIYF.